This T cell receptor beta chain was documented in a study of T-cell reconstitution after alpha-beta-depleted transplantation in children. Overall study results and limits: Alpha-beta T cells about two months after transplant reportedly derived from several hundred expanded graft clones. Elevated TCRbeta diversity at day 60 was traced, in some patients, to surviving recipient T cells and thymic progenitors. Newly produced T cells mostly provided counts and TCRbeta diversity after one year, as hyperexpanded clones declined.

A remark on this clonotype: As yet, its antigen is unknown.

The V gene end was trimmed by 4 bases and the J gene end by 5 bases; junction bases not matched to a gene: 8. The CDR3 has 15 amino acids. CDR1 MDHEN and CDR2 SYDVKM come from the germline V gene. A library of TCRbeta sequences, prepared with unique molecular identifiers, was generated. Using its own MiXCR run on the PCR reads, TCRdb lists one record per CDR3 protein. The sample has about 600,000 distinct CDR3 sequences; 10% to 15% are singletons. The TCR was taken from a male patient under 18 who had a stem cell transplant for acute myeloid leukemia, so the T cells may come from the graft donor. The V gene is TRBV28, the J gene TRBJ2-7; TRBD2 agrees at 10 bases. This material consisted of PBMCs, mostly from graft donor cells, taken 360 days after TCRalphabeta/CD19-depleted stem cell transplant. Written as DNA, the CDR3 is TGTGCCAGCAGTTCCCCAGCTAGCGGGAGCGACGAGCAGTACTTC. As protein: CASSSPASGSDEQYF.